These 24 T cell receptor beta chains came from one sample sequenced in a study of blood T cells in healthy people across ages. With a J-beta primer mix and a sample-barcoded 5' primer, a second PCR ran about 7 to 12 cycles. Via MiXCR, TCRdb re-called the 5' RACE reads, giving one row per CDR3 protein. The table has approximately 780,000 distinct CDR3 sequences, roughly 25% seen once; the top ten hold about 3%. A further study also used this sample, focusing on T cells of mothers and their children.

Sequenced material: blood. These receptors came from a boy between 5 and 17 years old in good health.

This clonotype turned up a few times. The V call is TRBV12-3 or TRBV12-4, the J call TRBJ2-5; 10 bases are a match to TRBD2. The DNA end favors TRBJ2-7, so the J call may be wrong. The CDR3 covers 14 residues. The CDR3 bases are TGTGCCAGCAGTTTCCCCGGGACTAGCGACGAGCAGTACTTC. It yields the protein CASSFPGTSDEQYF.

This chain connects TRBV9 to TRBJ2-7; TRBD1 agrees at 7 bases. The CDR3 is 14 residues long. Trimming took 0 bases from V and 6 from J; bases not matched to a gene: 6. Looked up from germline, CDR1 is SGDLS and CDR2 is YYNGEE. Written as DNA, the CDR3 is TGTGCCAGCAGCGTAGCTGCAGGGACAGTCGAGCAGTACTTC. Protein sequence: CASSVAAGTVEQYF.

This clonotype was seen a handful of times. The V call is TRBV3-1, the J call TRBJ2-3, with 11 bases matching TRBD2. Looked up from germline, CDR1 is LGHDT and CDR2 is YNNKEL (reference sequence). This CDR3 region has 17 residues. V lost 5 bases and J lost 2; bases outside the gene matches: 9. CDR3 loop: CASSKPTSGVNTDTQYF. The CDR3 region has the DNA TGTGCCAGCAGCAAACCGACTAGCGGGGTCAACACAGATACGCAGTATTTT.

The V gene is TRBV7-9, the J gene TRBJ1-4; no firm D call. CDR3 length: 15 amino acids. Trimming cost V 2 bases and J 3 bases, with 10 bases left between them. Germline CDR1 and CDR2: SEHNR and FQNEAQ (reference sequence). CDR3 sequence reads: CASSLSIRANEKLFF. For the CDR3, the DNA is TGTGCCAGCAGCTTAAGTATCCGGGCTAATGAAAAACTGTTTTTT.

V is TRBV5-5 and J is TRBJ1-2; D call uncertain. V lost 0 bases and J 3 bases, leaving 6 bases between the germline ends. Germline CDR1 SGHKS, CDR2 YYEKEE (reference sequence). The CDR3 length is 13 residues. Here the CDR3 DNA reads TGTGCCAGCAGCTTGGACCCGGACTATGGCTACACCTTC. This encodes CASSLDPDYGYTF.

This clonotype appeared a few times. The CDR3 sequence is CASSPWITSTDTQYF. In DNA, the CDR3 is TGTGCCAGCAGTCCATGGATAACTAGCACAGATACGCAGTATTTT. The gene calls are TRBV12-3 or TRBV12-4 and TRBJ2-3; the D is unclear. Trimming stripped 5 bases from V and 0 bases from J, with 12 bases between. This CDR3 comprises 15 residues.

V is TRBV6-5 and J is TRBJ2-2; D might be TRBD1 (6 bases). V lost 6 bases and J 1 base, leaving 9 bases between the germline ends. The length of the CDR3 is 14 residues. The germline gives CDR1 MNHEY, CDR2 SVGAGI. The CDR3 sequence is CASRDSWNTGELFF. CDR3 DNA: TGTGCCAGCAGGGACAGTTGGAACACCGGGGAGCTGTTTTTT.

This clonotype was recorded a few times. The J gene is TRBJ2-7, the V gene TRBV7-8; 7 bases fit TRBD1. In germline, CDR1 is SGHVS, CDR2 FQNEAQ. V was clipped by 5 bases and J by 2 bases; unmatched bases: 9. This CDR3 contains 15 residues. CDR3 sequence reads: CASSAQGEVPYEQYF. CDR3 DNA sequence: TGTGCCAGCAGCGCCCAGGGGGAAGTACCCTACGAGCAGTACTTC.

The chain links TRBV20-1 to TRBJ2-7, with 11 positions matching TRBD1. Per germline, CDR1 DFQATT and CDR2 SNEGSKA (reference sequence). The CDR3 is 13 amino acids. Trimming took 5 bases from V and 1 from J; bases not matched to a gene: 1. CDR3 bases: TGCAGTGCTGGACAGGGGGCGTCCTACGAGCAGTACTTC. Translation gives CSAGQGASYEQYF.

In its sample, this clonotype was seen a few times. The chain joins TRBV7-3 to TRBJ2-6; no clear D gene. Germline loops: CDR1 SGHTA, CDR2 FQGTGA. V lost 2 bases and J 1 base, leaving 12 bases between the germline ends. The CDR3 totals 17 residues. As DNA, the CDR3 is TGTGCCAGCAGCTTAGCCCCCCTTAGTTCTGGGGCCAACGTCCTGACTTTC. Translated: CASSLAPLSSGANVLTF.

This chain joins TRBV7-9 and TRBJ2-1; 7 positions match TRBD2. CDR3 length: 16 residues. CDR1 is SEHNR, CDR2 FQNEAQ, per germline (reference sequence). V lost 5 bases, J lost 1 base, and 8 bases stayed unmatched. In DNA, the CDR3 is TGTGCCAGCAGCGTCGGCGGGAGAACATCCTACAATGAGCAGTTCTTC. Amino acid sequence: CASSVGGRTSYNEQFF.

V gene TRBV7-2 combines with J gene TRBJ2-7; D may be TRBD1 (6 bases). The J call may be in error: the DNA end matches TRBJ2-1 better. CDR3 length: 13 residues. The germline CDR1 and CDR2 sequences are SGHTA and FQGNSA. CDR3 residues: CASSLNRAEEQFF. CDR3 DNA sequence: TGTGCCAGCAGCTTAAACAGGGCTGAGGAGCAGTTCTTC.

This clonotype was observed a few times. This chain uses TRBV27 with TRBJ2-7; D is ambiguous. Trimming removed 5 bases from V and 3 bases from J, with 11 bases in between. The CDR3 sequence is 13 residues long. Germline CDR1 and CDR2: MNHEY and SMNVEV (reference sequence). This chain's CDR3 is CASSLQADYEQYF. In DNA, the CDR3 is TGTGCCAGCAGTCTCCAGGCGGACTACGAGCAGTACTTC.

This clonotype was picked up a small number of times. The conserved closing phenylalanine or tryptophan is absent in this CDR3, likely reflecting a read error. The chain uses TRBV5-1 and TRBJ1-2, with 7 nucleotides matching TRBD1. The germline gives CDR1 SGHRS, CDR2 YFSETQ. This CDR3 contains 14 residues. V lost 4 bases, J lost 4 bases, and 7 bases stayed unmatched. CDR3 DNA: TGCGCCAGCAGCCCTCGGACAGGAACCTATGGCTACACCCCC. This gives the protein CASSPRTGTYGYTP.

This clonotype was observed a few times. The chain links TRBV24-1 to TRBJ2-2; the match to TRBD1 covers 8 bases. The germline V gene encodes CDR1 KGHDR and CDR2 SFDVKD. The CDR3 covers 14 residues. V was pared by 12 bases and J by 3 bases, with 8 bases of the junction left unmatched. The CDR3 DNA reads as TGTGCCGCCGGGGGACAGGACTACACCGGGGAGCTGTTTTTT. Its translation is CAAGGQDYTGELFF.

This clonotype was picked up a small number of times. The genes are TRBV21-1 and TRBJ2-5; the table's D gene call, TRBD1, was not cross checked with the DNA. TRBV21-1 is a known pseudogene. The CDR3 sequence is 16 residues long. Here the CDR3 DNA reads TGTGCCAGCAGCAAATGTGCAGGGGACTACCAAGAGACCCAGTACTTC. This sequence encodes CASSKCAGDYQETQYF.

This clonotype was found a few times. The CDR3 reads CASSTGVGLQETQYF. CDR3 nucleotides: TGTGCCAGCAGCACAGGGGTTGGGTTGCAAGAGACCCAGTACTTC. This rearrangement joins TRBV7-3 to TRBJ2-5; 7 positions agree with TRBD1. After removal of 5 bases from V and 2 bases from J, the junction contained 8 bases not matched to a gene. Germline CDR1 reads SGHTA; CDR2 reads FQGTGA. This CDR3 comprises 15 residues.

The CDR3 DNA follows: TGTGCCAGCAGCCGACAGAATTCACCCCTCCACTTT. It is translated as CASSRQNSPLHF. V and J are TRBV6-5 and TRBJ1-6; D is possibly TRBD1 (5 bases). V was cut by 6 bases and J by 7 bases, with 7 bases left in between. The germline CDR1 and CDR2 sequences are MNHEY and SVGAGI. This CDR3 is built from 12 residues.

V is TRBV7-9 and J is TRBJ2-3; weak D call: TRBD2 (5 bases). Trimming pared 6 bases from V and 0 bases from J, leaving 10 bases between. The CDR3 runs 14 residues. Germline V gives CDR1 SEHNR, CDR2 FQNEAQ (reference sequence). The CDR3: CASRRGLSTDTQYF. CDR3 DNA: TGTGCCAGCAGGAGAGGACTGAGCACAGATACGCAGTATTTT.

This chain joins TRBV11-2 and TRBJ2-3; tentative D call: TRBD1 (6 bases). The germline V gene has CDR1 SGHAT and CDR2 FQNNGV. The length of the CDR3 is 18 residues. V was cut by 1 base and J by 6 bases, with 23 bases left in between. As DNA, the CDR3 is TGTGCCAGCAGCTTAGGACTTATAAGAGACAGGCGTTTGGATACGCAGTATTTT. Its translation is CASSLGLIRDRRLDTQYF. Complete variable domain (other parts from reference TRBV11-2 and TRBJ2-3): EAGVAQSPRYKIIEKRQSVAFWCNPISGHATLYWYQQILGQGPKLLIQFQNNGVVDDSQLPKDRFSAERLKGVDSTLKIQPAKLEDSAVYLCASSLGLIRDRRLDTQYFGPGTRLTVL.

This clonotype occurred a few times. This chain links TRBV7-9 with TRBJ2-7, with D unresolved. The CDR3 runs 14 residues. The germline CDR1 and CDR2 sequences are SEHNR and FQNEAQ (reference sequence). The V gene lost 4 bases and the J gene lost 4 bases, with 14 bases spanning the gap. The CDR3 region is CASSSHIGTYEQYF. CDR3 DNA sequence: TGTGCCAGCAGCTCTCATATAGGTACTTACGAGCAGTACTTC.

The V and J genes are TRBV12-3 or TRBV12-4 and TRBJ2-5, with 9 positions matching TRBD2. The CDR3 runs 16 residues. The trim removed 3 bases at V and 4 bases at J, leaving 9 bases unmatched. As DNA, the CDR3 is TGTGCCAGCAGTTTTAGTGCGGGGGGGCCTCGAGAGACCCAGTACTTC. Translated: CASSFSAGGPRETQYF.

CDR3 nucleotides: TGTGCCATCAGTGAGTCCCCGACAGGGGTAAAAGAGACCCAGTACTTC. It specifies CAISESPTGVKETQYF. The J gene is TRBJ2-5, the V gene TRBV10-3; 8 bases are shared with TRBD1. The junction had 6 bases not matched to a gene; V was cut back by 0 bases and J by 3 bases. The length of the CDR3 is 16 residues. Germline V gene sequence: CDR1 ENHRY, CDR2 SYGVKD.

The rearrangement joins TRBV6-5 to TRBJ2-5, with D hard to call. TRBJ2-7 explains the end of the DNA better; the J call may be wrong. The CDR3 consists of 14 residues. Germline V CDR1 and CDR2: MNHEY, SVGAGI. In nucleotides, the CDR3 is TGTGCCAGCGGGGTCGGTCCGTCCTCCTACGAGCAGTACTTC. Protein: CASGVGPSSYEQYF.